The 14 T cell receptor beta chains below come from one sample, sequenced in a study of T cell clones after liver transplantation. TCRdb's copy holds only in-frame clones and misses some; the assay was immunoSEQ multiplex PCR. The sample contains approximately 22,000 clones, 80% to 95% of which appear only once. This specimen consisted of CD8+ T cells from blood, obtained less than 26 months after liver transplant. The source of these receptors is a human patient who received a liver transplant. A subset of T cells may come from the graft donor.

This clone was seen once. The chain employs TRBV4-1 and TRBJ2-1; 10 bases agree with TRBD2. The CDR3 has 13 residues. V was pared by 6 bases and J by 4 bases, with 0 bases of the junction left unmatched. Germline V gene sequence: CDR1 MGHRA, CDR2 YSYEKL. The CDR3 sequence: CASRGLAYNEQFF. The DNA of the CDR3 is TGCGCCAGCAGGGGACTAGCGTACAATGAGCAGTTCTTC.

This chain links TRBV29-1 with TRBJ2-7, with D uncertain. The CDR3 spans 11 residues. V lost 4 bases, J lost 3 bases, and 7 bases lay in between. The germline CDR1 and CDR2 sequences are SQVTM and ANQGSEA. CDR3 region: CSVVHIYEQYF. In DNA form, the CDR3 reads TGCAGCGTTGTACACATCTACGAGCAGTACTTC.

The chain combines TRBV27 with TRBJ2-5, with D perhaps matching TRBD1 or TRBD2 (5 bases each). Germline loops: CDR1 MNHEY, CDR2 SMNVEV (reference sequence). This CDR3 spans 15 amino acids. Trimming left V 5 bases short and J 2 bases short, with 15 bases between. The CDR3 region is CASSPSWDGQETQYF. The CDR3 nucleotides are TGTGCCAGCAGTCCATCTTGGGACGGGCAAGAGACCCAGTACTTC.

This chain links TRBV29-1 with TRBJ2-5, with 15 bases fitting TRBD2. Germline V gene sequence: CDR1 SQVTM, CDR2 ANQGSEA. V trimming: 4 bases; J trimming: 0 bases; junction bases outside the gene matches: 6. The CDR3 covers 17 residues. The CDR3 DNA is TGCAGCGTTGGGGGACTAGCGGGAGGTCGGGACCAAGAGACCCAGTACTTC. It yields the protein CSVGGLAGGRDQETQYF.

J is TRBJ1-5 and V is TRBV27; the D gene is possibly TRBD1 (5 bases). Per the germline V gene, CDR1 is MNHEY and CDR2 is SMNVEV (reference sequence). The V and J ends lost 3 bases and 11 bases respectively, with 20 bases between them. The CDR3 length is 15 residues. CDR3 bases: TGTGCCAGCAGTTTTCAAGAGGGGACTCGTTGGGCCCAGCATTTT. Residues: CASSFQEGTRWAQHF.

V and J are TRBV30 and TRBJ2-7, with 9 bases aligning to TRBD2. This CDR3 has 14 residues. The germline V gene has CDR1 GTSNPN and CDR2 SVGIG (reference sequence). J gave up 3 bases and V 1 base, and 4 bases lay outside the gene matches. In DNA form, the CDR3 reads TGTGCCTGGAGTGGGCGGGAGGGCCTCTACGAGCAGTACTTC. It codes for CAWSGREGLYEQYF.

This rearrangement joins TRBV4-3 to TRBJ1-3; maybe TRBD1 (5 bases). This CDR3 spans 15 amino acids. The germline CDR1 and CDR2 sequences are LGHNA and YSLEER. The ends were cut back, 0 bases at V and 2 bases at J, with 8 bases in the middle. CDR3 protein: CASSQDGGTGNTIYF. In nucleotides, the CDR3 is TGCGCCAGCAGCCAAGATGGGGGGACTGGAAACACCATATATTTT.

This rearrangement joins TRBV7-2 to TRBJ2-7; D is tentatively TRBD1 or TRBD2 (5 bases each). Trimming took 2 bases from V and 3 from J, leaving 20 bases between them. Germline V gene lookup returns CDR1 SGHTA and CDR2 FQGNSA. The length of the CDR3 is 17 residues. The CDR3 DNA reads as TGTGCCAGCAGCTTAAACCCCCGGGACGGTCCTTACTACGAGCAGTACTTC. Translating it yields CASSLNPRDGPYYEQYF.

The chain has TRBV2 and TRBJ1-1; 7 bases map to TRBD1. Germline CDR1 reads SNHLY; CDR2 reads FYNNEI. The CDR3 sequence is 14 residues long. V shed 3 bases and J 0 bases; nucleotides not matched to a gene: 1. CDR3 in DNA: TGTGCCAGCAGTGAGGGACAGCTGAACACTGAAGCTTTCTTT. This translates into CASSEGQLNTEAFF.

The V gene is TRBV19, the J gene TRBJ2-7; 7 bases are shared with TRBD1. CDR1 and CDR2 from the germline V gene are LNHDA and SQIVND (reference sequence). The CDR3 is 13 residues long. V was pared by 6 bases and J by 0 bases, with 2 bases of the junction left unmatched. The CDR3 is CASRDRSSYEQYF. Here the CDR3 DNA reads TGTGCCAGTAGGGACAGGAGCTCCTACGAGCAGTACTTC. Full variable domain (missing parts from reference TRBV19 and TRBJ2-7): DGGITQSPKYLFRKEGQNVTLSCEQNLNHDAMYWYRQDPGQGLRLIYYSQIVNDFQKGDIAEGYSVSREKKESFPLTVTSAQKNPTAFYLCASRDRSSYEQYFGPGTRLTVT.

CDR3 in DNA: TGTGCCAGCAGCTTAGTCCGCGCAGGAATCCGAGATACGCAGTATTTT. Translation: CASSLVRAGIRDTQYF. The chain couples TRBV11-3 to TRBJ2-3; D is unresolved. Looked up from germline, CDR1 is SGHNT and CDR2 is YENEEA. The CDR3 contains 16 residues. V shed 1 base and J shed 5 bases, with 16 bases lying between them.

The gene calls are TRBV5-1 and TRBJ2-1; 11 bases fit TRBD2. Germline CDR1 SGHRS, CDR2 YFSETQ. Unmatched junction bases numbered 17, after V lost 3 bases and J lost 6 bases. The CDR3 length is 19 residues. The CDR3 sequence is CASSSAGLADLRGFNEQFF. The CDR3, as DNA: TGCGCCAGCAGCTCTGCGGGACTAGCGGACCTAAGGGGATTCAATGAGCAGTTCTTC.

The V gene is TRBV18, the J gene TRBJ2-7; D not certain. In germline, CDR1 is KGHSH, CDR2 LQKENI. V was pared by 4 bases and J by 5 bases, with 12 bases between. This CDR3 has 13 residues. CDR3 sequence reads: CASSLTPEDEQYF. For the CDR3, the DNA is TGTGCCAGCTCACTGACCCCGGAAGACGAGCAGTACTTC. Using reference TRBV18 and TRBJ2-7 for the parts outside the CDR3, the full variable domain is NAGVMQNPRHLVRRRGQEARLRCSPMKGHSHVYWYRQLPEEGLKFMVYLQKENIIDESGMPKERFSAEFPKEGPSILRIQQVVRGDSAAYFCASSLTPEDEQYFGPGTRLTVT.

The chain carries TRBV6-6 and TRBJ2-5; 8 bases fit TRBD1. After removal of 7 bases from V and 4 bases from J, the junction contained 5 bases not matched to a gene. Germline loops: CDR1 MNHNY, CDR2 SVGAGI (reference sequence). This CDR3 comprises 13 residues. CDR3 in DNA: TGTGCCAGCAATACAGGGGGGTCAGAGACCCAGTACTTC. Residues: CASNTGGSETQYF.